Listed below are T cell receptor beta chains from one sample, sequenced in a study of shared clonotypes between healthy human individuals. Profiling relied on immunoSEQ multiplex PCR, and the TCRdb table lists in-frame clones only, not all of them. The table records about 980,000 clones, approximately 76% of them present only once. Input material: memory CD4+ T cells sorted from blood. Receptor source: a young man in good health. Each CDR3 is given with its conserved first and last residue. Expanded clones get a size class; other rows say once, few or many, or leave the size out.

V	size	J	CDR3
TRBV5-6	-	TRBJ2-5	CASSLAETQYF
TRBV30	few	TRBJ2-3	CAADFRSTDTQYF
TRBV29-1	-	TRBJ2-3	CSALDQGTDTQYF
TRBV5-6	-	TRBJ2-3	CASSLYSGVPGVDTQYF
TRBV6-1	-	TRBJ1-2	CASSEGVGGGYTF
TRBV5-6	-	TRBJ2-1	CASSLGNEQFF
TRBV9	-	TRBJ2-5	CASSVGSSGQETQYF
TRBV18	-	TRBJ1-5	CASSPQRGEPQHF
TRBV11-1	-	TRBJ1-5	CASSSGTGIGQPQHF
TRBV4-3	-	TRBJ2-3	CASSQEYTSGASTDTQYF
TRBV6-6	few	TRBJ2-7	CASSATGSEQYF
TRBV30	-	TRBJ2-3	CAWSHGVKTDTQYF
TRBV7-2	many	TRBJ1-2	CASSSDRGGYTF
TRBV30	-	TRBJ2-3	CAAVNMASTDTQYF
TRBV30	once	TRBJ1-1	CAWMPGPNTEAFF
TRBV2	once	TRBJ2-1	CASSVAAGNNEQFF
TRBV28	-	TRBJ1-3	CASSLRGVIGNTIYF
TRBV4-1	-	TRBJ1-6	CASSQGASDNSPLHF
TRBV12-5	-	TRBJ1-2	CASGIDRGLSGYTF
TRBV30	-	TRBJ2-3	CAWGRRRGDTQYF
TRBV19	-	TRBJ2-7	CASSLDVAGPYEQYF
TRBV7-2	-	TRBJ2-1	CASSRLAGLYNEQFF
TRBV6-1	few	TRBJ2-7	CASSRIHEQYF
TRBV7-9	-	TRBJ2-7	CASTNQDEQYF
TRBV6-1	-	TRBJ1-5	CASKNQGSNQPQHF
TRBV30	-	TRBJ2-1	CAWGGSHNEQFF
TRBV28	-	TRBJ1-1	CASSPRTGYTEAFF
TRBV5-4	-	TRBJ1-2	CASSLAGGQGNYGYTF
TRBV7-9	many	TRBJ2-1	CASSSEAAPNEQFF
TRBV19	-	TRBJ1-6	CASRAQQGDNSPLHF
TRBV30	-	TRBJ2-7	CAWDRDHEQYF
TRBV19	-	TRBJ1-3	CASSIKSAGNTIYF
TRBV6-5	-	TRBJ2-1	CASTSRPNYNEQFF
TRBV6-5	-	TRBJ2-7	CASRAGTYLYEQYF
TRBV7-9	-	TRBJ2-7	CASSLGLSTREQYF
TRBV6-5	-	TRBJ1-2	CASSYSGEGSYGYTF
TRBV11-2	-	TRBJ1-2	CASSSLLGGYGYTF
TRBV2	many	TRBJ2-1	CASLRGAGRSYNEQFF
TRBV29-1	-	TRBJ1-3	CSVDLSSGLGAGNTIYF
TRBV28	-	TRBJ1-2	CASSLAQPGGYTF
TRBV15	-	TRBJ2-1	CATSRLGGSYNEQFF
TRBV7-2	-	TRBJ2-5	CASSALGSEAETQYF
TRBV27	-	TRBJ1-2	CASRLVPGEGGYTF
TRBV7-9	-	TRBJ2-3	CASSPAWGADTQYF
TRBV5-5	-	TRBJ2-7	CASRYGQGTATYEQYF
TRBV4-2	-	TRBJ1-6	CASSQVVNSPLHF
TRBV10-3	-	TRBJ2-7	CAISGTGTAYEQYF
TRBV7-9	once	TRBJ1-1	CASNRGTGQLNTEAFF
TRBV7-9	few	TRBJ2-5	CASSLGTGGGETQYF
TRBV4-1	-	TRBJ2-5	CASSQGLARGWQETQYF